This is a list of T cell receptor beta chains from one sample in a study of cytomegalovirus exposure and HLA in healthy donors. Sequencing used immunoSEQ multiplex PCR; TCRdb keeps in-frame clones, though not all of them. The sample holds over 110,000 clones. The source material was PBMCs. These receptors were taken from a male donor in good health and CMV-seronegative. Each CDR3 is given with its conserved first and last residue. Each record gives: V gene, J gene, D gene, CDR3 DNA, CDR3 protein. The D gene is left open where the match is weak.

V gene: TRBV5-1; J gene: TRBJ2-1; D gene: TRBD2; CDR3 DNA: TGCGCCAGCAGCTTGTCCCCCACTAGCGGTGGTCAGTTCTTC; CDR3 protein: CASSLSPTSGGQFF
V gene: TRBV5-1; J gene: TRBJ1-3; D gene: TRBD1; CDR3 DNA: TGCGCCAGCAGCTTGGCCCCGGACAGGTTGGGCGGAAACACCATATATTTT; CDR3 protein: CASSLAPDRLGGNTIYF
V gene: TRBV28; J gene: TRBJ1-6; D gene: NA; CDR3 DNA: TGTGCCAGTAGTAGACAGGCCAATAATTCACCCCTCCACTTT; CDR3 protein: CASSRQANNSPLHF
V gene: TRBV14; J gene: TRBJ2-1; D gene: TRBD2; CDR3 DNA: TGTGCCAGCAGCCAAGATGGGACTAGCGGGAGTCAGTTCTTC; CDR3 protein: CASSQDGTSGSQFF
V gene: TRBV30; J gene: TRBJ1-3; D gene: NA; CDR3 DNA: TGTGCCTGGAGTGTTACAGCGAGGGCGACTGGAAACACCATATATTTT; CDR3 protein: CAWSVTARATGNTIYF
V gene: TRBV7-2; J gene: TRBJ2-1; D gene: NA; CDR3 DNA: TGTGCCAGCAGCCCTATCGTACGGACATCGGGCAATGAGCAGTTCTTC; CDR3 protein: CASSPIVRTSGNEQFF
V gene: TRBV5-1; J gene: TRBJ2-7; D gene: TRBD2; CDR3 DNA: TGCGCCAGCAGCTTAGCAACTAGCGGGTCAAATTCCTACGAGCAGTACTTC; CDR3 protein: CASSLATSGSNSYEQYF
V gene: TRBV5-1; J gene: TRBJ2-7; D gene: NA; CDR3 DNA: TGCGCCAGCAGTACCGGGGGGAAGGGGGGCTCCTACGAGCAGTACTTC; CDR3 protein: CASSTGGKGGSYEQYF
V gene: TRBV4-1; J gene: TRBJ1-1; D gene: NA; CDR3 DNA: TGCGCCAGCAGCCAAGAAGGAAACAGAAAAAACACTGAAGCTTTCTTT; CDR3 protein: CASSQEGNRKNTEAFF
V gene: TRBV9; J gene: TRBJ1-2; D gene: NA; CDR3 DNA: TGTGCCAGCAGCGGCGGGGGCGCGAACTATGGCTACACCTTC; CDR3 protein: CASSGGGANYGYTF
V gene: TRBV7-9; J gene: TRBJ2-5; D gene: TRBD1; CDR3 DNA: TGTGCCAGCAGCTTAGTTGGAGGCGGGACAGGGGGCAGGGAGACCCAGTACTTC; CDR3 protein: CASSLVGGGTGGRETQYF
V gene: TRBV7-6; J gene: TRBJ2-7; D gene: NA; CDR3 DNA: TGTGCCAGCAGCTCGGTGGGAGGTGCCCGCGAGCAGTACTTC; CDR3 protein: CASSSVGGAREQYF
V gene: TRBV6-5; J gene: TRBJ1-5; D gene: NA; CDR3 DNA: TGTGCCAGCAGACCCCTACGGACGGGGGATCAGCCCCAGCATTTT; CDR3 protein: CASRPLRTGDQPQHF
V gene: TRBV9; J gene: TRBJ1-4; D gene: NA; CDR3 DNA: TGTGCCAGCAGCGTAGGGCAGGGTTATAATGAAAAACTGTTTTTT; CDR3 protein: CASSVGQGYNEKLFF
V gene: TRBV11-3; J gene: TRBJ1-1; D gene: NA; CDR3 DNA: TGTGCCAGCAGCTCCGGCACAGGGACTGAAGCTTTCTTT; CDR3 protein: CASSSGTGTEAFF